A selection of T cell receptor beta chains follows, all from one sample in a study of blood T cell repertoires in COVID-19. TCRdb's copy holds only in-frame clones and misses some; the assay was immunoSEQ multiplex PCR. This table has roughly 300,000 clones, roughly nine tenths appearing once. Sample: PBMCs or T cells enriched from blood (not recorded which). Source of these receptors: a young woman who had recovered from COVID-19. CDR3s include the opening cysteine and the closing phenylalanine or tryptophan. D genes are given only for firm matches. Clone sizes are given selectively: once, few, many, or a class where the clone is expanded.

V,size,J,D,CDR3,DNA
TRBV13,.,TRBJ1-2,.,CASSRRSTVYYGYTF,TGTGCCAGCAGCCGCCGATCGACAGTCTACTATGGCTACACCTTC
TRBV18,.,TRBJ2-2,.,CASSPRSRAGPNTGELFF,TGTGCCAGCTCACCACGAAGTCGAGCGGGCCCGAACACCGGGGAGCTGTTTTTT
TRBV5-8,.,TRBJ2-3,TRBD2,CASSRTSGTSTDTQYF,TGTGCCAGCAGCAGAACTAGCGGGACCAGCACAGATACGCAGTATTTT
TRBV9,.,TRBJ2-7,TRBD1,CASSGPGQAHEQYF,TGTGCCAGCAGCGGCCCGGGACAGGCCCACGAGCAGTACTTC
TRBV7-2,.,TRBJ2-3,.,CASSSDYLNTDTQYF,TGTGCCAGCAGCTCCGACTACCTAAACACAGATACGCAGTATTTT
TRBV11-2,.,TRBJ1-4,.,CASSLVGGVANEKLFF,TGTGCCAGCAGCTTAGTTGGTGGGGTAGCGAATGAAAAACTGTTTTTT
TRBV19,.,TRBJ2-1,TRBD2,CASSWGSGRFNEQFF,TGTGCCAGTTCCTGGGGTAGCGGGAGGTTTAATGAGCAGTTCTTC
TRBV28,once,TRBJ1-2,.,CASQYWGQGSGYGYTF,TGTGCCAGCCAGTACTGGGGGCAGGGTTCGGGATATGGCTACACCTTC
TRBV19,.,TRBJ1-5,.,CASSMLTNNQPQHF,TGTGCCAGTAGTATGTTGACTAACAATCAGCCCCAGCATTTT
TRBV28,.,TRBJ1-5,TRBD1,CASRHAGQIGNQPQHF,TGTGCCAGCAGACACGCGGGACAGATTGGCAATCAGCCCCAGCATTTT
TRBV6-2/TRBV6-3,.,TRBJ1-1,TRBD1,CASSSGGKTEAFF,TGTGCCAGCAGTTCAGGGGGTAAGACTGAAGCTTTCTTT
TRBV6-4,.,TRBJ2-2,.,CASKADWNTGELFF,TGTGCCAGCAAAGCGGACTGGAACACCGGGGAGCTGTTTTTT
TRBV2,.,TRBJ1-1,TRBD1,CASSERGRRTEAFF,TGTGCCAGCAGTGAGAGGGGGCGTAGGACTGAAGCTTTCTTT
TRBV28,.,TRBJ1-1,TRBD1,CASTTGGAGPKTEAFF,TGTGCCAGCACCACAGGGGGCGCGGGACCCAAAACTGAAGCTTTCTTT
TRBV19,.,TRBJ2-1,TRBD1,CASSAGTVEMFF,TGTGCCAGTTCCGCCGGGACAGTGGAAATGTTCTTC
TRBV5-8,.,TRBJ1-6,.,CASSLSGAYNSPLHF,TGTGCCAGCAGCTTGTCGGGGGCCTATAATTCACCCCTCCACTTT